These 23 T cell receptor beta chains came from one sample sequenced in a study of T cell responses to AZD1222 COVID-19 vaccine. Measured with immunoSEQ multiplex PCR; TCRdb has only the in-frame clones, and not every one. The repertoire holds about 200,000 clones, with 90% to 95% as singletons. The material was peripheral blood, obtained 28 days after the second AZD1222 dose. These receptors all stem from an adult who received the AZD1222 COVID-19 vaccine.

The DNA of the CDR3 is TGTGCCAGCAGCGCGGGGGCAGGGTATAGCAATCAGCCCCAGCATTTT. Amino acids: CASSAGAGYSNQPQHF. V gene TRBV9 combines with J gene TRBJ1-5; D perhaps matches TRBD1 (6 bases). V gave up 3 bases and J gave up 0 bases, with 13 bases separating them. The germline V gene has CDR1 SGDLS and CDR2 YYNGEE. There are 16 residues in the CDR3.

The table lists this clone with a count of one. The CDR3, as DNA: TGTGCCACCAGTGACCCGAGTGGGGCGGACTATGGCTACACCTTC. It codes for CATSDPSGADYGYTF. J is TRBJ1-2 and V is TRBV24-1; TRBD1 is a possible D gene (5 bases). Trimming pared 4 bases from V and 3 bases from J, leaving 14 bases between. In germline, CDR1 is KGHDR, CDR2 SFDVKD. This CDR3 is built from 15 residues.

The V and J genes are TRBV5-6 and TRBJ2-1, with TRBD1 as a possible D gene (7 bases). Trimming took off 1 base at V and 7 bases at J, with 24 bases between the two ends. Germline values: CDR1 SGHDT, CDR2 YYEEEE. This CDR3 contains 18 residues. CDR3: CASSLLIDRGQGGNEQFF. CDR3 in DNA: TGTGCCAGCAGCTTGTTAATTGACCGGGGGCAGGGGGGAAATGAGCAGTTCTTC.

The CDR3 here is CASSLRGPRADTQYF. CDR3 nucleotides: TGTGCCAGCAGCCTACGGGGGCCCAGGGCAGATACGCAGTATTTT. The rearrangement uses TRBV5-6 and TRBJ2-3; D is possibly TRBD1 or TRBD2 (6 bases each). Trimming shortened V by 4 bases and J by 4 bases, and 16 bases separated the two germline ends. The CDR3 is 15 residues long. Germline CDR1 reads SGHDT; CDR2 reads YYEEEE.

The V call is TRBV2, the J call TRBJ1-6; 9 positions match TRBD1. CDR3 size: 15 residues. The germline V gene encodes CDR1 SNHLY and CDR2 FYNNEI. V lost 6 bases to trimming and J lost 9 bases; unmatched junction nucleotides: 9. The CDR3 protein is CASRGGQGRVSPLHF. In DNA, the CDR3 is TGTGCCAGCAGAGGGGGACAGGGAAGAGTTTCACCCCTCCACTTT.

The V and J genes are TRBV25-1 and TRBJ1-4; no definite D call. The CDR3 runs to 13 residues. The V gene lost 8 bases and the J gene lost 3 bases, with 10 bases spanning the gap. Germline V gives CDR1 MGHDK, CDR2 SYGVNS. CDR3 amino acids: CASARAANEKLFF. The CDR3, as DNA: TGTGCCAGCGCCCGGGCGGCTAATGAAAAACTGTTTTTT.

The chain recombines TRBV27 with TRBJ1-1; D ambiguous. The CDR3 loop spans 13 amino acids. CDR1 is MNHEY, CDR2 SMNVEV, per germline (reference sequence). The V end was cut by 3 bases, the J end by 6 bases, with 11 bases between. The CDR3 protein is CASSLGGVSEAFF. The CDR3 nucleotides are TGTGCCAGCAGTTTGGGAGGAGTCTCTGAAGCTTTCTTT.

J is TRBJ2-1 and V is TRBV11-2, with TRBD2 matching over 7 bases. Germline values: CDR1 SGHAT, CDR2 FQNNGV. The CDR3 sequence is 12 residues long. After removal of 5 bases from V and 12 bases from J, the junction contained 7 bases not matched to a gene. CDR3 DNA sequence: TGTGCCAGCAGCCTCTCAGGCGGGGGGCAGTTCTTC. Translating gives CASSLSGGGQFF.

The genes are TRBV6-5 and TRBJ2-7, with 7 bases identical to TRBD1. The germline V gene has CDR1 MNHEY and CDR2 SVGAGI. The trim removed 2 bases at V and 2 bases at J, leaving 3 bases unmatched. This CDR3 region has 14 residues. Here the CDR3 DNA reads TGTGCCAGCAGTTACAAGGGGGCAGCCTACGAGCAGTACTTC. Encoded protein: CASSYKGAAYEQYF.

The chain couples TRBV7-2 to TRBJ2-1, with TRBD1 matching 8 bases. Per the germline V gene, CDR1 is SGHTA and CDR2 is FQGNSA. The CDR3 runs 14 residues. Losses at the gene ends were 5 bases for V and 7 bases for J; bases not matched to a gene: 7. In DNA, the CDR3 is TGTGCCAGCAGCGCCGGGACAGGACATAATGAGCAGTTCTTC. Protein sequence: CASSAGTGHNEQFF.

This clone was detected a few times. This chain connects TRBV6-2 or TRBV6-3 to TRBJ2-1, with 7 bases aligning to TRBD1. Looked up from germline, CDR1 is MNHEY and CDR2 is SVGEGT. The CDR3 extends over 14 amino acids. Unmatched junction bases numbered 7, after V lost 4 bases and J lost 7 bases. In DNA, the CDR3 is TGTGCCAGCAGTTTCCAGGGGGATCGGAATGAGCAGTTCTTC. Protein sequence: CASSFQGDRNEQFF.

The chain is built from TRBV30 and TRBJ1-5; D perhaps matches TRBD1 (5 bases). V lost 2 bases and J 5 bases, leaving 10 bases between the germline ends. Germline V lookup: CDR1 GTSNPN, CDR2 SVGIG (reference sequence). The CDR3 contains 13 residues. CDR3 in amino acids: CAWSLREDQPQHF. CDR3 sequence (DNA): TGTGCCTGGAGTCTCAGGGAAGATCAGCCCCAGCATTTT.

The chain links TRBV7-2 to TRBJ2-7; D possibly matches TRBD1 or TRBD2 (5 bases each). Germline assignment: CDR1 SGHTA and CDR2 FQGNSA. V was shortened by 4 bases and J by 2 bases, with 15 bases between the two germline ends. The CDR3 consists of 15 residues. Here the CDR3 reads CASSSPRDAAYEQYF. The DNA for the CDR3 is TGTGCCAGCAGCTCCCCCCGGGACGCGGCCTACGAGCAGTACTTC.

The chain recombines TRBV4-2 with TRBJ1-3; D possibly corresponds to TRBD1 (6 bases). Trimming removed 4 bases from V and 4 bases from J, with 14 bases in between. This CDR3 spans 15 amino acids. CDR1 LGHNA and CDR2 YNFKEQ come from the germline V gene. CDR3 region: CASSPQGTGGNTIYF. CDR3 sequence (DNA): TGTGCCAGCAGCCCACAGGGAACGGGAGGAAACACCATATATTTT.

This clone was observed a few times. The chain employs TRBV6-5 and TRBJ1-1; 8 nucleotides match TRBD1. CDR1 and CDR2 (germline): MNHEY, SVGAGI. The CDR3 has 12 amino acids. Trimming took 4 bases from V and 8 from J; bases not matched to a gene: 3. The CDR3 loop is CASSLRTGEAFF. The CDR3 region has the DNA TGTGCCAGCAGTTTACGGACAGGGGAAGCTTTCTTT.

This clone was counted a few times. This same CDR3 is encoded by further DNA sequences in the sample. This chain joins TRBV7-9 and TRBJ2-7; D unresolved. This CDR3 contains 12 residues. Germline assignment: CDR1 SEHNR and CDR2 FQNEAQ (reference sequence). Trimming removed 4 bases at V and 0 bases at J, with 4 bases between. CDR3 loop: CASSSSSYEQYF. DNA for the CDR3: TGTGCCAGCAGCTCTAGCTCCTACGAGCAGTACTTC.

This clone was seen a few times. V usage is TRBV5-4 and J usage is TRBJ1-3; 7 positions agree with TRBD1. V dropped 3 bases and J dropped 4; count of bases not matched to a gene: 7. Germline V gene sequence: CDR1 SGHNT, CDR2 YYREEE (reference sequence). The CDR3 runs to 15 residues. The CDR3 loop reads CASSSWAGGGNTIYF. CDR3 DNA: TGTGCCAGCAGCTCGTGGGCAGGGGGAGGAAACACCATATATTTT.

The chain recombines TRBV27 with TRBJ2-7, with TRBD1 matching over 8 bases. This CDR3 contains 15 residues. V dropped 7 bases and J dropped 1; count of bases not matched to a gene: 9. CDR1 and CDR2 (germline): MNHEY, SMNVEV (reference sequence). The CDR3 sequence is CASTARGRGSYEQYF. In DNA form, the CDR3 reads TGTGCCAGCACCGCCAGGGGGCGGGGTTCCTACGAGCAGTACTTC.

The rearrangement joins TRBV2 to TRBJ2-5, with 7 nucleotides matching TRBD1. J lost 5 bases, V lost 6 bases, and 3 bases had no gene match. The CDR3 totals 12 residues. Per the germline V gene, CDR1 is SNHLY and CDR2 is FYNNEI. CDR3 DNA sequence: TGTGCCAGCAGCGACAGGGTTGAGACCCAGTACTTC. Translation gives CASSDRVETQYF.

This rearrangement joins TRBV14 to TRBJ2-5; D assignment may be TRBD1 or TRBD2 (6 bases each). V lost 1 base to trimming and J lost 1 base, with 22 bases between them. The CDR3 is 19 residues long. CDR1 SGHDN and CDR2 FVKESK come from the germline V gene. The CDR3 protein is CASSQGKLGLRGGQETQYF. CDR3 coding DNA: TGTGCCAGCAGCCAAGGCAAGCTAGGGCTCAGGGGAGGCCAAGAGACCCAGTACTTC. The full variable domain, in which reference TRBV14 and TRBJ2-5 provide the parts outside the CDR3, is EAGVTQFPSHSVIEKGQTVTLRCDPISGHDNLYWYRRVMGKEIKFLLHFVKESKQDESGMPNNRFLAERTGGTYSTLKVQPAELEDSGVYFCASSQGKLGLRGGQETQYFGPGTRLLVL.

The CDR3 DNA sequence: TGTGCCAGCAGTGTAGCGGGGGCCGGCCAAGAGACCCAGTACTTC. It specifies CASSVAGAGQETQYF. The V and J genes are TRBV6-4 and TRBJ2-5; 9 bases align to TRBD2. This CDR3 contains 15 residues. With V trimmed by 4 bases and J by 1 base, 4 bases remained unmatched. Per the germline V gene, CDR1 is MRHNA and CDR2 is SNTAGT.

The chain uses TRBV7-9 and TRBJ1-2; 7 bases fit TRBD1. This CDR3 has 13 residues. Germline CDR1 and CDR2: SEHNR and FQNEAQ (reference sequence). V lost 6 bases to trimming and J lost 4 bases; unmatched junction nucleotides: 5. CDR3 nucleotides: TGTGCCAGCAGTAAGGGGGCGGGCTATGGCTACACCTTC. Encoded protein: CASSKGAGYGYTF.

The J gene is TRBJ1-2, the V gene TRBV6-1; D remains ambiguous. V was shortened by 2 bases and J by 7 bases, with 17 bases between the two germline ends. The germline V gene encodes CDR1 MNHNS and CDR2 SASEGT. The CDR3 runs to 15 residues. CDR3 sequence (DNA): TGTGCCAGCAGTGAATTTGCGGGTACGGGGTTTGGCTACACCTTC. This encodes CASSEFAGTGFGYTF.